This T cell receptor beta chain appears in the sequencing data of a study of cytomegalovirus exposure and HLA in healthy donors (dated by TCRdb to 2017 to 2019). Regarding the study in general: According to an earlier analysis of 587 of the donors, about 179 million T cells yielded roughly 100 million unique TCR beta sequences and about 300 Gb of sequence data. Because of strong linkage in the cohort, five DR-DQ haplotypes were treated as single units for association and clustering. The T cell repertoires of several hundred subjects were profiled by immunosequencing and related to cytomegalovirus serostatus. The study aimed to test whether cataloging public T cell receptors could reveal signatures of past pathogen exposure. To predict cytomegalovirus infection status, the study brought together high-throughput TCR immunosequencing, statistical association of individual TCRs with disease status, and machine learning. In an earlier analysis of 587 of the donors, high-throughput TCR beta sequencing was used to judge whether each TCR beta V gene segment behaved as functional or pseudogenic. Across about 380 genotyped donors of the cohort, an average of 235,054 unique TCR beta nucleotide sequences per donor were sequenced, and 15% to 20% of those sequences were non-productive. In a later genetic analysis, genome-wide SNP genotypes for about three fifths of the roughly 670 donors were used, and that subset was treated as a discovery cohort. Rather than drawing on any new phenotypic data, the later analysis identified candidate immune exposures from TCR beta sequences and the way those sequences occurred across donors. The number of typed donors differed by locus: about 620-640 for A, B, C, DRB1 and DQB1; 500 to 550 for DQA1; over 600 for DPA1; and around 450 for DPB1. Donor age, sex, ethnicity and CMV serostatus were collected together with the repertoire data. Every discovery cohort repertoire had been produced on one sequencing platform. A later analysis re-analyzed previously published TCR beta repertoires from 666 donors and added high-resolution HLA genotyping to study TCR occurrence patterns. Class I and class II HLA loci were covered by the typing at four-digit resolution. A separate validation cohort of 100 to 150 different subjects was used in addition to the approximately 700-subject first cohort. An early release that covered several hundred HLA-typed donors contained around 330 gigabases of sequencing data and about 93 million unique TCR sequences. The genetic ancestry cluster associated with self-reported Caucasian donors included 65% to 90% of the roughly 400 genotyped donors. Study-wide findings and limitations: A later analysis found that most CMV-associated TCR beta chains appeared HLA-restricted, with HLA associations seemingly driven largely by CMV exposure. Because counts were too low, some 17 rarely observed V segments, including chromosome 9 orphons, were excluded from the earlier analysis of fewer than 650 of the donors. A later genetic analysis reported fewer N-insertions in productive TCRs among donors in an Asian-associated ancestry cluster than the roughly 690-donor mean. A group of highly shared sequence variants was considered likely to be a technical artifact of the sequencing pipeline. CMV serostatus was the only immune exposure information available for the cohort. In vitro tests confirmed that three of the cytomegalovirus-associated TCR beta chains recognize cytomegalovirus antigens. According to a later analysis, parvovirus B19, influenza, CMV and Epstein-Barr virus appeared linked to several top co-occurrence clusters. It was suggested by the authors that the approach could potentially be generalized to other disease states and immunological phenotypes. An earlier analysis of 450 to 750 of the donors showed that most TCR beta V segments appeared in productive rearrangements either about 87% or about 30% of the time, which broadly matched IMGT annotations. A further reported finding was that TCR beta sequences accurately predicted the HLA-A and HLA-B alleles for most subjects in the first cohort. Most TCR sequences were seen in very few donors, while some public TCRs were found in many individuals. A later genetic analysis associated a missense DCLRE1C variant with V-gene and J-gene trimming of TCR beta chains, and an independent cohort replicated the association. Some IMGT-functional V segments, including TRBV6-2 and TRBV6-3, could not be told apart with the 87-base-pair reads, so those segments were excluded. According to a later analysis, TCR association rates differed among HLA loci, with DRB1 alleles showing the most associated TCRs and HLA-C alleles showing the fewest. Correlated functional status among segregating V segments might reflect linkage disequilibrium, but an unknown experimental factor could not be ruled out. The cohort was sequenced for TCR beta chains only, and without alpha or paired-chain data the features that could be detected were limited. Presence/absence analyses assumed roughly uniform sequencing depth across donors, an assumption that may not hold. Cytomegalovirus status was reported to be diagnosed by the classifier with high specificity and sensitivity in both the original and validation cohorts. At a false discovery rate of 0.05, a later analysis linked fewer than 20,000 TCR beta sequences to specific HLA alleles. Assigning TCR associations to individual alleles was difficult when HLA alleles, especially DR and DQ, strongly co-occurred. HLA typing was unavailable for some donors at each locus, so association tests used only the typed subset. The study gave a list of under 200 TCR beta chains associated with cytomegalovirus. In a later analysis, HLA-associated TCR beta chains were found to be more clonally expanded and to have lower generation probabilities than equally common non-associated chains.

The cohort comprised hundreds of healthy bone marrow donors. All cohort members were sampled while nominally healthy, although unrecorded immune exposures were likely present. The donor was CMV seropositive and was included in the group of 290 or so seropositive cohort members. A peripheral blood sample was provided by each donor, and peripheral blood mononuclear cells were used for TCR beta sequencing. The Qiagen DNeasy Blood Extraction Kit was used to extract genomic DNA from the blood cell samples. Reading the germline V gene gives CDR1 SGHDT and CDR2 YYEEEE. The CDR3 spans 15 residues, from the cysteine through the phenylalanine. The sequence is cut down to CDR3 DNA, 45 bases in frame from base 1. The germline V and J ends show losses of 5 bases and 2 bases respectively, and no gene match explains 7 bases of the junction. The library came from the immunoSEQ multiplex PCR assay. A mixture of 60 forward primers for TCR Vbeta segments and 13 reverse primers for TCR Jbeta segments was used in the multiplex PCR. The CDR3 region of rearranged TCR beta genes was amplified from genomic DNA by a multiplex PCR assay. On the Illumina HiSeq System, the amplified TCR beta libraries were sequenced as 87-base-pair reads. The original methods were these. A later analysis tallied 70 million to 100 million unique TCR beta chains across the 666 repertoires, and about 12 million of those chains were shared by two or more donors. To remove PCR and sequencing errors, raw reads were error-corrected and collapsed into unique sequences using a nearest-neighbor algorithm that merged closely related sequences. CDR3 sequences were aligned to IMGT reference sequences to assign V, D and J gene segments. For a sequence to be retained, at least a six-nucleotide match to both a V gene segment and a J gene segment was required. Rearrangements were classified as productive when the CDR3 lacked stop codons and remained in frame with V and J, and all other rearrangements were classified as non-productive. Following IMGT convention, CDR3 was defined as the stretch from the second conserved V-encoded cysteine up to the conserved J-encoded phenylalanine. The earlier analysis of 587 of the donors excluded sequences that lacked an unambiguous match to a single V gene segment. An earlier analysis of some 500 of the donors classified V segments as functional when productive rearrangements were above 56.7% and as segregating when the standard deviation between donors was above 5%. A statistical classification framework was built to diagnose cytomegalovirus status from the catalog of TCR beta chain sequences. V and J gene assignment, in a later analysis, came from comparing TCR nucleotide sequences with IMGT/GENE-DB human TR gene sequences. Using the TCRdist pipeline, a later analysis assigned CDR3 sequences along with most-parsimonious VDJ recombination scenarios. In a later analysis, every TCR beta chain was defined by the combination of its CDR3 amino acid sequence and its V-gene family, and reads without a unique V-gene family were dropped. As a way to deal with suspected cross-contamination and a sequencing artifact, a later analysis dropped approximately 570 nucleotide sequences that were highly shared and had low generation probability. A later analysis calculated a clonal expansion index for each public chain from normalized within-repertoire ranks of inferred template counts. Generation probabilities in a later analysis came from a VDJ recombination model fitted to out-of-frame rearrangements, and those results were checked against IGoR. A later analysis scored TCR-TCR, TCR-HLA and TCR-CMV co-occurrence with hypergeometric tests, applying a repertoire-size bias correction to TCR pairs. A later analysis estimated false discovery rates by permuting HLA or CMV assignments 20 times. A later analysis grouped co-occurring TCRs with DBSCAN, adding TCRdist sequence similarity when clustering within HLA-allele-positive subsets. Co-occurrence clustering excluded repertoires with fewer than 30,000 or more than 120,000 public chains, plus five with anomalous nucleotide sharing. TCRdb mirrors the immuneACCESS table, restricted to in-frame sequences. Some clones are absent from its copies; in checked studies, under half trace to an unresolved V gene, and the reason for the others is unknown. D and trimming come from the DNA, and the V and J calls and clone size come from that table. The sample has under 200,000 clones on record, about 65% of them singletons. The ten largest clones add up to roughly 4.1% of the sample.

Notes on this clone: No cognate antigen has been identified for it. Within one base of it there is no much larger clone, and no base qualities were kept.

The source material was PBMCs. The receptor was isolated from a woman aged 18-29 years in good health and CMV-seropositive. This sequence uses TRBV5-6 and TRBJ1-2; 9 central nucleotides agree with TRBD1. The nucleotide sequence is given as TGTGCCAGCAGTAAAAGACAGGGGGAGAACTATGGCTACACCTTC. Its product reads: CASSKRQGENYGYTF.